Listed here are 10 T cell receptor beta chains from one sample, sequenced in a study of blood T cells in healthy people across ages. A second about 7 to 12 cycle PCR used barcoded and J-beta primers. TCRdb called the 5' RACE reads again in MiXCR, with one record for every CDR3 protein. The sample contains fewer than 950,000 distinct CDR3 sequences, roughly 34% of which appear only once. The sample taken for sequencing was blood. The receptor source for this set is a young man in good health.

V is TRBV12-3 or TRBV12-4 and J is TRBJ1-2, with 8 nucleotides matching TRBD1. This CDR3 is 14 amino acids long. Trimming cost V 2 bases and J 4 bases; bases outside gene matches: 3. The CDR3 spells CASSLRDRSYGYTF. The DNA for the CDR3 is TGTGCCAGCAGTTTACGGGACAGGAGCTATGGCTACACCTTC.

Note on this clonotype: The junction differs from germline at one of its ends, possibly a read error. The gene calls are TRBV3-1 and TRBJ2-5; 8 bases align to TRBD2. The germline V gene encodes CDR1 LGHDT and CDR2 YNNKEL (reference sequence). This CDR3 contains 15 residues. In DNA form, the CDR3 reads TGTGTCAGCAGCCAAGGTAGCGGGATTCTAGGAACCCAGTACTTC. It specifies CVSSQGSGILGTQYF.

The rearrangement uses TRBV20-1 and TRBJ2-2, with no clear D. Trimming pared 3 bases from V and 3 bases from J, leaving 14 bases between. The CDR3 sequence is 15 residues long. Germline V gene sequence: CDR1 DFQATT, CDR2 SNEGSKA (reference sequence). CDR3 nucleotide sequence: TGCAGTGCTAGGGCCCCTCTCGCCGACACCGGGGAGCTGTTTTTT. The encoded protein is CSARAPLADTGELFF.

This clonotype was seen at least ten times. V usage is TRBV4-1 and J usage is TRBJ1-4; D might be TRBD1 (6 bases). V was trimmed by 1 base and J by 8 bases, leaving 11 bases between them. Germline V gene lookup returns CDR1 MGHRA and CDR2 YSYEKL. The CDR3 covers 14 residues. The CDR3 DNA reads TGCGCCAGCAGCCAAGTGAACAGGGTGGAAAAACTGTTTTTT. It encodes CASSQVNRVEKLFF.

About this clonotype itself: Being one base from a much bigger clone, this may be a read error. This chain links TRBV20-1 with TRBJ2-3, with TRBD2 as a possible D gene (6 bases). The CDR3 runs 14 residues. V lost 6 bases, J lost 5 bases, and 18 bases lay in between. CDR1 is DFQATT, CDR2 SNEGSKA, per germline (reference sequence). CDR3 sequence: CSASKRAWVDTQYF. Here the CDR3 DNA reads TGCAGTGCCAGTAAGCGGGCTTGGGTAGATACGCAGTATTTT.

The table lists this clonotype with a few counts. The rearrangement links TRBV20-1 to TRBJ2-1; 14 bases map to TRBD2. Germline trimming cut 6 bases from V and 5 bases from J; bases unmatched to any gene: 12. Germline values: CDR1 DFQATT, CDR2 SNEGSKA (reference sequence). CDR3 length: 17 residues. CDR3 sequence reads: CSAEPGLAGVVNNEQFF. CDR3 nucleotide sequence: TGCAGTGCAGAACCGGGACTAGCGGGGGTAGTGAACAATGAGCAGTTCTTC.

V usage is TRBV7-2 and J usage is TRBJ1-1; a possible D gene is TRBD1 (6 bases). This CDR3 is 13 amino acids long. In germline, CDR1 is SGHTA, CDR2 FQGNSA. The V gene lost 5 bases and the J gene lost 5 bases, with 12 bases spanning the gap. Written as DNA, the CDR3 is TGTGCCAGCAGCCGCTCCGGACAGACTGAAGCTTTCTTT. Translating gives CASSRSGQTEAFF.

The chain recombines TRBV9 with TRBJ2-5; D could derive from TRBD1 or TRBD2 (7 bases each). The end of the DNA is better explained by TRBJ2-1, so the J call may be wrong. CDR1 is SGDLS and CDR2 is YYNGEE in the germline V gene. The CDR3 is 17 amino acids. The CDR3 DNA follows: TGTGCCAGCAGCGTAAACCCAGGGGGGGACGGCCAAGAGACCCAGTTCTTC. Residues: CASSVNPGGDGQETQFF.

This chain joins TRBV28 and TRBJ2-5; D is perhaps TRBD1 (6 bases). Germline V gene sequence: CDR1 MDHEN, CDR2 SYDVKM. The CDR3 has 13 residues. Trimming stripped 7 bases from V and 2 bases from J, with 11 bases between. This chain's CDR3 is CASTQGLQETQYF. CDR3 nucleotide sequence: TGTGCCAGCACCCAGGGGTTACAAGAGACCCAGTACTTC.

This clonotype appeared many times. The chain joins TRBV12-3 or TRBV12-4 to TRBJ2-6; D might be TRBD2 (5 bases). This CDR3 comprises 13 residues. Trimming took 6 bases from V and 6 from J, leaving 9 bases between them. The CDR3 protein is CASSPGVANVLTF. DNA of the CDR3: TGTGCCAGCAGCCCCGGGGTGGCCAACGTCCTGACTTTC.